The rows below give T cell receptor beta chains drawn from one sample of a study of cytomegalovirus exposure and HLA in healthy donors. TCRdb's copy holds only in-frame clones and misses some; the assay was immunoSEQ multiplex PCR. The top ten hold around 6% of the sample, which has approximately 74,000 clones, roughly 60% seen once. Material: PBMCs. The receptors shown here come from a man aged 25-45 years in good health and CMV-seropositive. Each CDR3 is given with its conserved first and last residue. A D gene is named only where the DNA matches it firmly. Some rows have no size entry. The others give once, few or many, or a class for an expanded clone.

>-|TRBJ2-3|TRBV4-1|-
TGCGCCAGCAGCCAAGACAGGGGCTTAGGGGATACGCAGTATTTT
CASSQDRGLGDTQYF
>-|TRBJ2-7|TRBV15|TRBD1
TGTGCCACCAGCTTGTGGACAGGTGATTCCTACGAGCAGTACTTC
CATSLWTGDSYEQYF
>few|TRBJ1-1|TRBV19|-
TGTGCCAGTAGTGATTTGCTCTGGGCTTTGAACACTGAAGCTTTCTTT
CASSDLLWALNTEAFF
>-|TRBJ1-2|TRBV9|TRBD1
TGTGCCAGCAGTAAGGACAGGGCTGACGGCTACAACTTC
CASSKDRADGYNF
>-|TRBJ1-4|TRBV10-3|TRBD1
TGTGCCATCAGTGACTGGACAGGGAAAGATGAAAAACTGTTTTTT
CAISDWTGKDEKLFF
>-|TRBJ2-7|TRBV25-1|-
TGTGCCAGCAGTGCCCCAGGTCCCTACGAGCAGTACTTC
CASSAPGPYEQYF
>few|TRBJ2-7|TRBV28|-
TGTGCCAGCAGTTCCACCACAGGGAATAGGTACGAGCAGTACTTC
CASSSTTGNRYEQYF
>-|TRBJ2-6|TRBV29-1|-
TGCAGCGTTGACCAGGGGACAGGGGCCAACGTCCTGACTTTC
CSVDQGTGANVLTF
>-|TRBJ2-5|TRBV2|TRBD2
TGTGCCAGCAGTGAGCTAGCGGGGGTAGAGACCCAGTACTTC
CASSELAGVETQYF
>once|TRBJ1-2|TRBV11-2|-
TGTGCCAGCAGCTTAGGGTTGGGCAGTACGTACTATGGCTACACCTTC
CASSLGLGSTYYGYTF
>few|TRBJ1-5|TRBV27|-
TGTGCCAGCAGTTTAAGCAGGGGTAACAATCAGCCCCAGCATTTT
CASSLSRGNNQPQHF
>-|TRBJ2-7|TRBV5-5|TRBD2
TGTGCCAGCAGTCGACTAGCGGGAGTTCCGGGCGAGCAGTACTTC
CASSRLAGVPGEQYF
>-|TRBJ2-2|TRBV11-2|TRBD2
TGTGCCAGCAGCGTCGGGACTAGCCCGGGCACCGGGGAGCTGTTTTTT
CASSVGTSPGTGELFF
>once|TRBJ2-7|TRBV28|-
TGTGCCAGCAGTTCGCCCAGGGACGAGCAGTACTTC
CASSSPRDEQYF
>large|TRBJ1-1|TRBV5-4|-
TGTGCCAGCAAATTCTTCGGGGGTGCAGGGACTGAAGCTTTCTTT
CASKFFGGAGTEAFF
>-|TRBJ2-5|TRBV5-1|-
TGCGCCAGCAGGGGGGCAGACCAGTACTTC
CASRGADQYF
>-|TRBJ2-5|TRBV4-2|TRBD2
TGTGCCAGCAGCCAAGATAATTTGTTTGGGAACGGACTAGCGGACCTGTACCAAGAGACCCAGTACTTC
CASSQDNLFGNGLADLYQETQYF
>-|TRBJ2-7|TRBV28|-
TGTGCCAGCAGTTTACGGGTTTGGGACGAGCAGTACTTC
CASSLRVWDEQYF
>-|TRBJ1-2|TRBV5-4|TRBD1
TGTGCCAGCAGCATCGACAGGGGGCTACTTGGCTACACCTTC
CASSIDRGLLGYTF
>-|TRBJ2-1|TRBV28|TRBD1
TGTGCCAGCAGCAGGATGCTGGGACAGGGTTTCACTGAGCAGTTCTTC
CASSRMLGQGFTEQFF
>-|TRBJ1-6|TRBV25-1|-
TGTGCCAGCAGGGGCAGCTCCTATAATTCACCCCTCCACTTT
CASRGSSYNSPLHF
>-|TRBJ2-7|TRBV9|TRBD1
TGTGCCAGCAGCGTAGCTGACAGGGGGAGCCACGAGCAGTACTTC
CASSVADRGSHEQYF
>-|TRBJ2-6|TRBV27|TRBD2
TGTGCCAGCAGTCTCATAGCGGGAGCCCACTCTGGGGCCAACGTCCTGACTTTC
CASSLIAGAHSGANVLTF
>-|TRBJ2-7|TRBV10-3|-
TGTGCCATTGCCACAGGGCTAAGCTCCTACGAGCAGTACTTC
CAIATGLSSYEQYF
>-|TRBJ2-3|TRBV6-5|TRBD1
TGTGCCAGCAGTTACTACAGGGGAGATACGCAGTATTTT
CASSYYRGDTQYF
>-|TRBJ2-2|TRBV7-9|-
TGTGCCAGCAGCTTTCTAGTGAGCGGTAGCACCGGGGAGCTGTTTTTT
CASSFLVSGSTGELFF
>-|TRBJ2-3|TRBV29-1|TRBD2
TGCAGCGCTCACGTGGGGGGAGGGCCAAGGGATACGCAGTATTTT
CSAHVGGGPRDTQYF